This TCR beta chain originates from a study of blood T cell repertoires in COVID-19. The authors' processing: Using reference gene primer amplification, nucleated cell counts were estimated. Clones were sequenced by immunoSEQ multiplex PCR, and TCRdb holds only the in-frame ones, with some missing. D and trimming were read from the DNA, whereas the V and J calls and clone size are those reported in that table. The table has 150,000 to 200,000 clones, approximately 88% seen once. Recruitment covered about 26 US areas and drew participants whose ages spanned about 18 to 89 years. Cohort assignment relied on participant-reported clinical history. The V gene lost 0 bases and the J gene lost 0 bases, with 10 bases spanning the gap. Germline V lookup: CDR1 SGHRS, CDR2 YFSETQ. The CDR3 has 16 amino acids.

This receptor was obtained from a man aged 70-80 years who had been exposed to COVID-19. The sample comprised PBMCs or T cells enriched from blood (not recorded which). V and J are TRBV5-1 and TRBJ1-3; D uncertain. The CDR3 is CASSLEGASSGNTIYF. As DNA, the CDR3 is TGCGCCAGCAGCTTGGAAGGAGCAAGCTCTGGAAACACCATATATTTT.